What follows is one T cell receptor beta chain and its context. Clones were read by immunoSEQ multiplex PCR, and TCRdb kept only the in-frame ones, dropping some. In the table there are tens of thousands of clones, roughly 80% of which are singletons. This record comes from a study of OX40 agonist ivuxolimab in advanced cancers. Germline V lookup: CDR1 LGHNA, CDR2 YSLEER. The CDR3 spans 17 residues. V gave up 3 bases and J gave up 5 bases; unmatched junction bases: 11. This TCR came from an adult with an advanced solid tumor such as melanoma, head and neck, liver or kidney cancer. This material consisted of CD4+ or CD8+ T cells sorted from blood, taken in a trial of the OX40 agonist ivuxolimab. The gene calls are TRBV4-3 and TRBJ2-1; 9 nucleotides line up with TRBD2. In DNA, the CDR3 is TGCGCCAGCAGCCAGGGCCTAGCGGGGACAACGGACAATGAGCAGTTCTTC. The encoded protein is CASSQGLAGTTDNEQFF.